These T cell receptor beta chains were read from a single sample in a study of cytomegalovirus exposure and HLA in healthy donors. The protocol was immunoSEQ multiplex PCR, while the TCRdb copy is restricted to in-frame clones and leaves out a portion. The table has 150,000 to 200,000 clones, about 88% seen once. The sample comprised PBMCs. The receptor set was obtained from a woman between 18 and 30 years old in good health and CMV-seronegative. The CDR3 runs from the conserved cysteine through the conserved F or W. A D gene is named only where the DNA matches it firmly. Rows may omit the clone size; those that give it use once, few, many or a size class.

CDR3aa: CASSLLQGNGYTF; CDR3nt: TGTGCCAGCTCACTCCTCCAGGGAAATGGCTACACCTTC; v_gene: TRBV18; abundance: .; j_gene: TRBJ1-2; d_gene: .
CDR3aa: CACTAGTGVGRLFF; CDR3nt: TGTGCCTGCACCGCCGGGACAGGGGTCGGTCGGCTGTTTTTT; v_gene: TRBV30; abundance: .; j_gene: TRBJ1-4; d_gene: TRBD1
CDR3aa: CASSGALGGGQHF; CDR3nt: TGTGCCAGCAGCGGGGCCCTGGGAGGGGGCCAGCATTTT; v_gene: TRBV9; abundance: .; j_gene: TRBJ1-5; d_gene: .
CDR3aa: CASSLASQGGNQPQHF; CDR3nt: TGTGCCAGCAGCTTAGCGTCACAGGGGGGCAATCAGCCCCAGCATTTT; v_gene: TRBV7-2; abundance: .; j_gene: TRBJ1-5; d_gene: TRBD1
CDR3aa: CASSLTGSGNTIYF; CDR3nt: TGTGCCAGCAGCTTGACAGGGTCCGGAAACACCATATATTTT; v_gene: TRBV5-6; abundance: .; j_gene: TRBJ1-3; d_gene: .
CDR3aa: CASSLRGMGEGMNEQFF; CDR3nt: TGTGCCAGCAGTTTACGGGGGATGGGTGAGGGGATGAATGAGCAGTTCTTC; v_gene: TRBV27; abundance: .; j_gene: TRBJ2-1; d_gene: .
CDR3aa: CATPGSGREKLFF; CDR3nt: TGTGCCACCCCAGGGTCTGGTCGGGAAAAACTGTTTTTT; v_gene: TRBV6-1; abundance: .; j_gene: TRBJ1-4; d_gene: .
CDR3aa: CASRLETGSPQGHF; CDR3nt: TGTGCCAGCAGACTAGAGACAGGGTCCCCCCAGGGGCACTTC; v_gene: TRBV6-1; abundance: once; j_gene: TRBJ2-7; d_gene: TRBD1
CDR3aa: CASSFVGLAGGYEQFF; CDR3nt: TGTGCCAGCAGCTTTGTGGGACTAGCGGGAGGCTATGAGCAGTTCTTC; v_gene: TRBV7-9; abundance: .; j_gene: TRBJ2-1; d_gene: TRBD2
CDR3aa: CARGAGGPYSEQYF; CDR3nt: TGTGCCAGGGGAGCGGGAGGGCCTTACAGCGAGCAGTACTTC; v_gene: TRBV2; abundance: .; j_gene: TRBJ2-7; d_gene: TRBD2
CDR3aa: CASTQQRAYNEQFF; CDR3nt: TGTGCCAGCACCCAGCAGCGGGCTTACAATGAGCAGTTCTTC; v_gene: TRBV6-6; abundance: .; j_gene: TRBJ2-1; d_gene: .
CDR3aa: CASSKFGTNYGYTF; CDR3nt: TGTGCCAGCAGCAAATTCGGGACTAACTATGGCTACACCTTC; v_gene: TRBV28; abundance: .; j_gene: TRBJ1-2; d_gene: .
CDR3aa: CASRGEGWAFF; CDR3nt: TGCGCCAGCAGAGGGGAGGGATGGGCTTTCTTT; v_gene: TRBV5-1; abundance: .; j_gene: TRBJ1-1; d_gene: .
CDR3aa: CASSLTPDRVHYGYTF; CDR3nt: TGTGCCAGCAGCCTCACCCCAGACAGAGTCCACTATGGCTACACCTTC; v_gene: TRBV27; abundance: once; j_gene: TRBJ1-2; d_gene: .
CDR3aa: CASGQGRSYEQYF; CDR3nt: TGTGCCAGCGGGCAGGGTCGTTCCTACGAGCAGTACTTC; v_gene: TRBV27; abundance: .; j_gene: TRBJ2-7; d_gene: .
CDR3aa: CASSLSGTEAFF; CDR3nt: TGTGCCAGCAGCTTGTCAGGCACTGAAGCTTTCTTT; v_gene: TRBV7-9; abundance: .; j_gene: TRBJ1-1; d_gene: .
CDR3aa: CASSQSEAGTTFGAQYF; CDR3nt: TGCGCCAGCAGCCAAAGTGAGGCCGGGACTACCTTCGGGGCCCAGTACTTC; v_gene: TRBV4-1; abundance: .; j_gene: TRBJ2-5; d_gene: TRBD2
CDR3aa: CASSSRSRGAEQYF; CDR3nt: TGTGCCAGCAGTTCCCGGTCCCGCGGGGCCGAGCAGTACTTC; v_gene: TRBV6-6; abundance: few; j_gene: TRBJ2-7; d_gene: .
CDR3aa: CASSARGLPLDTQYF; CDR3nt: TGTGCCAGCAGTGCCAGGGGTTTGCCGCTGGATACGCAGTATTTT; v_gene: TRBV2; abundance: .; j_gene: TRBJ2-3; d_gene: .
CDR3aa: CASSVAGVSDTQYF; CDR3nt: TGTGCCAGCAGCGTAGCGGGAGTATCAGATACGCAGTATTTT; v_gene: TRBV9; abundance: .; j_gene: TRBJ2-3; d_gene: .
CDR3aa: CASSEGGLGYTF; CDR3nt: TGTGCCAGCAGTGAAGGAGGGCTGGGCTACACCTTC; v_gene: TRBV6-1; abundance: .; j_gene: TRBJ1-2; d_gene: .
CDR3aa: CASSRSVRGYTF; CDR3nt: TGTGCCAGCAGCCGGTCCGTTAGAGGCTACACCTTC; v_gene: TRBV5-6; abundance: .; j_gene: TRBJ1-2; d_gene: .
CDR3aa: CAWSVGFGTGSYEQYF; CDR3nt: TGTGCCTGGAGTGTAGGTTTTGGGACAGGCTCCTACGAGCAGTACTTC; v_gene: TRBV30; abundance: .; j_gene: TRBJ2-7; d_gene: TRBD1
CDR3aa: CASSHGGLGGELFF; CDR3nt: TGTGCCAGTAGTCACGGGGGATTGGGCGGGGAGCTGTTTTTT; v_gene: TRBV19; abundance: few; j_gene: TRBJ2-2; d_gene: .
CDR3aa: CAIRDTDAYGYTF; CDR3nt: TGTGCCATCAGGGACACGGACGCCTATGGCTACACCTTC; v_gene: TRBV10-3; abundance: .; j_gene: TRBJ1-2; d_gene: .
CDR3aa: CASSSRLADYEQYF; CDR3nt: TGCGCCAGCAGCTCGAGACTAGCGGACTACGAGCAGTACTTC; v_gene: TRBV4-1; abundance: once; j_gene: TRBJ2-7; d_gene: TRBD2
CDR3aa: CASSILITVNTEAFF; CDR3nt: TGTGCCAGTAGTATCCTGATTACAGTGAACACTGAAGCTTTCTTT; v_gene: TRBV19; abundance: .; j_gene: TRBJ1-1; d_gene: .
CDR3aa: CASMRDSDTQYF; CDR3nt: TGCGCCAGCATGCGGGACTCAGATACGCAGTATTTT; v_gene: TRBV5-1; abundance: .; j_gene: TRBJ2-3; d_gene: .
CDR3aa: CASSYSPGNYGYTF; CDR3nt: TGTGCCAGCAGTTACTCCCCAGGGAACTATGGCTACACCTTC; v_gene: TRBV6-5; abundance: .; j_gene: TRBJ1-2; d_gene: .
CDR3aa: CATGAPDTEAFF; CDR3nt: TGTGCCACAGGGGCCCCCGACACTGAAGCTTTCTTT; v_gene: TRBV2; abundance: few; j_gene: TRBJ1-1; d_gene: .